The 21 T cell receptor beta chains below all came from one sample that was sequenced in a study of T cell clonality in common variable immunodeficiency. Antigens of these TCRs are unknown. The study, taken as a whole, reports: Fewer deletions and N-nucleotide insertions were reportedly seen in common variable immunodeficiency TCR beta sequences.

TCRdb keeps only in-frame clones here, not all; method: immunoSEQ multiplex PCR. The sample presents approximately 16,000 clones, none singletons. The specimen sequenced was peripheral blood mononuclear cells. The receptors stem from a human donor with common variable immunodeficiency.

A few counts support this clone. Sequencing ends 3 residues short of the CDR3 end; the germline J gene provides the rest. The V gene is TRBV6-2 or TRBV6-3, the J gene TRBJ2-3; D is possibly TRBD2 (6 bases). The CDR3 is made up of 12 amino acids. Per germline, CDR1 MNHEY and CDR2 SVGEGT. Trimming shortened V by 11 bases and J by 6 bases, and 15 bases separated the two germline ends. The DNA read from the CDR3 is TGTGCCGGCCGCGGGGCCGGTGATACG. Protein product: CAGRGAGDT. From start to end, the CDR3 is CAGRGAGDTQYF.

This clone was observed at least ten times. The sequenced fragment ends 3 residues before the CDR3 boundary, so the rest is inferred from the germline J gene. This rearrangement joins TRBV5-4 to TRBJ2-7, with TRBD1 matching over 8 bases. Germline lookup yields CDR1 SGHNT and CDR2 YYREEE (reference sequence). CDR3 length equals 14 residues. Losses at the gene ends were 1 base for V and 6 bases for J; bases not matched to a gene: 6. The sequenced CDR3 bases are TGTGCCAGCAGCTTGTTGGACAGGGCGTCCGAG. This gives the protein CASSLLDRASE. In full, the CDR3 is CASSLLDRASEQYF.

This clone was observed at least ten times. From the germline J gene comes the end of the CDR3, since the read stops 3 residues before it. The chain couples TRBV29-1 to TRBJ2-3, with D possibly matching TRBD1 (6 bases). CDR3 length: 14 amino acids. V dropped 5 bases and J dropped 6 bases, with 18 bases sitting between them. CDR1 is SQVTM, CDR2 ANQGSEA, per germline. The covered CDR3 bases are TGCAGCGTTAATGTGGGGGCCCTAGTGGATACG. Its protein is CSVNVGALVDT. The full CDR3 is CSVNVGALVDTQYF.

Of note for this clone: The read comes to an end 3 residues before the CDR3 does, leaving the germline J gene to fill in the end. The chain recombines TRBV6-2 or TRBV6-3 with TRBJ1-2; D is ambiguous. The CDR3 consists of 12 residues. CDR1 and CDR2 from the germline V gene are MNHEY and SVGEGT. The CDR3 loop is CASAQALLGYTF. The DNA read from the CDR3 is TGTGCCAGCGCCCAGGCCCTTCTGGGC.

Turning to this clone: The read ends 3 residues shy of where the CDR3 ends; the end is completed using the germline J gene. The chain uses TRBV2 and TRBJ2-5; possibly TRBD2 for D (6 bases). V was shortened by 4 bases and J by 6 bases, with 24 bases between the two germline ends. CDR3 length equals 17 residues. Germline CDR1 reads SNHLY; CDR2 reads FYNNEI. This chain's CDR3 is CASSAPPQFRGWKTQYF. The sequenced CDR3 bases are TGTGCCAGCAGTGCTCCCCCTCAGTTTCGGGGGTGGAAGACC.

This clone was picked up a small number of times. The read ends 3 residues before the CDR3 terminus; that terminus is restored from the germline J gene. The chain uses TRBV18 and TRBJ1-5; D uncertain. V shed 2 bases and J shed 5 bases, with 13 bases lying between them. Per the germline V gene, CDR1 is KGHSH and CDR2 is LQKENI. The CDR3 covers 15 residues. The CDR3 DNA, read in part, is TGTGCCAGCTCACCAACGCAGGTGATAGATCAGCCC. Protein product: CASSPTQVIDQP. The CDR3 reads in full as CASSPTQVIDQPQHF.

With respect to this clone: The CDR3 is cut off 3 residues early in the read; its end comes from the germline J gene. The genes are TRBV7-6 and TRBJ2-2, with 9 bases matching TRBD1. The CDR3 is 17 residues long. The junction had 10 bases not matched to a gene; V was cut back by 4 bases and J by 4 bases. Germline assignment: CDR1 SGHVS and CDR2 FNYEAQ. The sequenced part of the CDR3 DNA is TGTGCCAGCAGCTCAAACCGGGACAGGGTTTTCACCGGGGAG. The encoded protein is CASSSNRDRVFTGE. The entire CDR3 protein reads CASSSNRDRVFTGELFF.

The part of the CDR3 DNA that was read is TGTGCCAGCAGTACTTATGGGACAGGGACCTACGAG. It encodes CASSTYGTGTYE. In full, the CDR3 is CASSTYGTGTYEQYF. The chain couples TRBV6-2 or TRBV6-3 to TRBJ2-7, with 9 bases that match TRBD1. Read coverage stops 3 residues before the CDR3 terminus; the germline J gene supplies the remainder. CDR3 length: 15 amino acids. Germline V CDR1 and CDR2: MNHEY, SVGEGT. The ends lost 5 bases at V and 2 bases at J; junction bases unmatched: 7.

This clone was seen ten or more times. From the germline J gene comes the end of the CDR3, since the read stops 3 residues before it. This chain links TRBV5-6 with TRBJ2-5, with D perhaps matching TRBD2 (6 bases). Germline V gene sequence: CDR1 SGHDT, CDR2 YYEEEE. V lost 2 bases and J lost 1, with 12 bases in between. The CDR3 extends over 15 amino acids. CDR3 sequence reads: CASSFLSGSQETQYF. The sequenced part of the CDR3 DNA is TGTGCCAGCAGCTTCCTTAGCGGTTCCCAAGAGACC.

This clone was seen a handful of times. The CDR3 goes on 3 residues after the read ends, and that part is filled in from the germline J gene. The V call is TRBV7-9, the J call TRBJ1-6; 7 bases align to TRBD1. V shed 4 bases and J 7 bases; nucleotides not matched to a gene: 4. CDR1 and CDR2 from the germline V gene are SEHNR and FQNEAQ (reference sequence). The CDR3 contains 14 residues. This CDR3 is CASSSQGINSPLHF. Incomplete CDR3 DNA: TGTGCCAGCAGCTCACAGGGGATCAATTCACCC.

The sample holds a few counts of this clone. The CDR3 bases that were read are TGTGCCAGCAGCCATAAATTCACAGGGGCCACTGAA. Amino acids: CASSHKFTGATE. In full, the CDR3 is CASSHKFTGATEAFF. The V and J genes are TRBV7-2 and TRBJ1-1; 7 bases are shared with TRBD1. The CDR3 extends 3 residues past the end of the read, so its final part is completed from the germline J gene. The germline V gene encodes CDR1 SGHTA and CDR2 FQGNSA. V was pared by 5 bases and J by 4 bases, with 10 bases of the junction left unmatched. This CDR3 spans 15 amino acids.

This clone was observed a few times. Read coverage stops 3 residues before the CDR3 terminus; the germline J gene supplies the remainder. The sample contains more than one DNA sequence encoding this CDR3. The chain recombines TRBV7-9 with TRBJ1-2; 8 bases match TRBD1. J was trimmed by 7 bases and V by 6 bases; bases with no gene match: 7. The V gene's germline CDR1 is SEHNR and CDR2 FQNEAQ (reference sequence). The CDR3 runs 13 residues. CDR3 bases read: TGTGCCAGCAGTGAAACAGGGGGTCGTGGC. Its translation: CASSETGGRG. The full CDR3 sequence reads CASSETGGRGYTF.

As to this clone: The read gets to within 3 residues of the CDR3 end, and the germline J gene fills in the rest. The chain recombines TRBV19 with TRBJ1-1; 10 bases agree with TRBD1. The V segment lost 2 bases and the J segment 6 bases; nucleotides outside the gene matches: 6. This CDR3 region has 15 residues. Germline loops: CDR1 LNHDA, CDR2 SQIVND (reference sequence). CDR3 residues: CASSINPTGGAEAFF. The CDR3 bases that were read are TGTGCCAGTAGTATAAACCCGACAGGGGGCGCTGAA.

On this clone: The read falls 3 residues short of the CDR3 end, and the missing part is taken from the germline J gene. This sequence joins TRBV19 and TRBJ2-3, with a tentative D call TRBD2 (7 bases). Trimming left V 1 base short and J 1 base short, with 12 bases between. This CDR3 has 16 residues. Germline V gives CDR1 LNHDA, CDR2 SQIVND (reference sequence). The DNA read from the CDR3 is TGTGCCAGTAGTATAGGTTGGCGGGGGCGCACAGATACG. Protein product: CASSIGWRGRTDT. The full-length CDR3 reads as CASSIGWRGRTDTQYF.

This clone was counted a few times. The read stops 3 residues short of the end of the CDR3; the missing end is completed from the germline J gene. This chain links TRBV6-1 with TRBJ2-7, with 12 bases identical to TRBD2. CDR3 size: 15 residues. V dropped 4 bases and J dropped 4; count of bases not matched to a gene: 5. Germline V CDR1 and CDR2: MNHNS, SASEGT. Partial CDR3 DNA: TGTGCCAGCAGTGTTCTAGCGGGGGGGCCATACGAG. This codes for CASSVLAGGPYE. The full CDR3 is CASSVLAGGPYEQYF.

With respect to this clone: The read finishes 3 residues shy of the CDR3 end, and the germline J gene is used to complete it. The chain recombines TRBV7-9 with TRBJ2-4, with no clear D. The V end lost 1 base, the J end lost 8 bases, and 3 bases lay between the germline ends. The germline gives CDR1 SEHNR, CDR2 FQNEAQ (reference sequence). This CDR3 spans 11 amino acids. The CDR3 loop is CASSLVDIQYF. The sequenced CDR3 bases are TGTGCCAGCAGCTTAGTCGACATT. The variable domain in full, completed from reference TRBV7-9 and TRBJ2-4, reads DTGVSQNPRHKITKRGQNVTFRCDPISEHNRLYWYRQTLGQGPEFLTYFQNEAQLEKSRLLSDRFSAERPKGSFSTLEIQRTEQGDSAMYLCASSLVDIQYFGAGTRLSVL.

This clone appeared many times. With the read ending 3 residues before the CDR3 end, the germline J gene is used to fill in that end. The gene calls are TRBV7-9 and TRBJ2-5; no definite D call. From germline, CDR1 is SEHNR and CDR2 FQNEAQ (reference sequence). V was cut by 3 bases and J by 0 bases, with 8 bases left in between. This CDR3 spans 14 amino acids. The part of the CDR3 DNA that was read is TGTGCCAGCAGCTTCGAGGTGTACCAAGAGACC. Its protein product is CASSFEVYQET. The whole CDR3 protein is CASSFEVYQETQYF.

This clone came up a few times. CDR3 protein: CASSLSWGDEQFF. CDR3 DNA, as far as it was read: TGTGCCAGCAGCTTAAGTTGGGGGGATGAG. The V call is TRBV7-2, the J call TRBJ2-1; D possibly corresponds to TRBD2 (6 bases). Coverage ceases 3 residues before the CDR3 finishes, and the germline J gene fills in the end. Trimming cost V 2 bases and J 8 bases, with 10 bases left between them. The CDR3 totals 13 residues. Germline V gives CDR1 SGHTA, CDR2 FQGNSA.

This clone was seen ten or more times. The read comes to an end 3 residues before the CDR3 does, leaving the germline J gene to fill in the end. The rearrangement uses TRBV7-9 and TRBJ2-3; TRBD2 aligns across 9 bases. V lost 4 bases and J lost 2; bases outside the gene matches: 4. The germline CDR1 and CDR2 sequences are SEHNR and FQNEAQ (reference sequence). The CDR3 covers 15 residues. Incomplete CDR3 DNA: TGTGCCAGCAGCTCGTTAGCGGGGGCCACAGATACG. Translating it yields CASSSLAGATDT. The whole CDR3 sequence reads CASSSLAGATDTQYF.

This clone was counted ten times or more. The part of the CDR3 DNA that was read is TGCGCCAGCAGTCCAACAGGCGTGAACACTGAA. This codes for CASSPTGVNTE. The whole CDR3 protein reads CASSPTGVNTEAFF. V gene TRBV5-1 combines with J gene TRBJ1-1; possibly TRBD1 for D (5 bases). The read halts 3 residues ahead of the CDR3 end, with the missing end drawn from the germline J gene. The CDR3 has 14 amino acids. Trimming took off 5 bases at V and 0 bases at J, with 11 bases between the two ends. CDR1 and CDR2 from the germline V gene are SGHRS and YFSETQ. The full variable domain, its missing parts supplied by reference TRBV5-1 and TRBJ1-1, is KAGVTQTPRYLIKTRGQQVTLSCSPISGHRSVSWYQQTPGQGLQFLFEYFSETQRNKGNFPGRFSGRQFSNSRSEMNVSTLELGDSALYLCASSPTGVNTEAFFGQGTRLTVV.

This clone occurred a few times. From the germline J gene comes the end of the CDR3, since the read stops 3 residues before it. V usage is TRBV18 and J usage is TRBJ1-1; D remains unclear. The CDR3 runs 16 residues. V gave up 0 bases and J gave up 0 bases, with 11 bases separating them. Per the germline V gene, CDR1 is KGHSH and CDR2 is LQKENI. CDR3 sequence reads: CASSPPMLLMNTEAFF. CDR3 DNA, as far as it was read: TGTGCCAGCTCACCACCGATGTTACTTATGAACACTGAA.